The clone carrying this T cell receptor beta chain was counted a few times. Reverse transcription of extracted RNA yielded cDNA, which provided the sequencing template. TCRdb's copy holds only in-frame clones and misses some; the assay was immunoSEQ multiplex PCR. The sample lists fewer than 350,000 clones, over 45% occurring once. The V and J ends lost 3 bases and 5 bases respectively, with 1 base between them. Germline V lookup: CDR1 MGHDK, CDR2 SYGVNS. This CDR3 has 10 residues. Treatment denoted: oral pan-JAK inhibitor, 5-10 mg twice daily. This sample stems from a study of CD8+ T cells in alopecia areata. Whole-study context: Dosing with tofacitinib proceeded for 6 to 18 months, followed by 6 months off drug.

The source is a human donor with alopecia areata. The chain recombines TRBV25-1 with TRBJ2-5, with no clear D. The material was CD4+ T cells sorted from blood, obtained at week 24, from a patient treated with tofacitinib. CDR3 loop: CASSEETQYF. CDR3 DNA sequence: TGTGCCAGCAGTGAGGAGACCCAGTACTTC.